These T cell receptor beta chains were read from a single sample in a study of CD4+ T cells in melanoma. Assay: immunoSEQ multiplex PCR; the TCRdb copy retains only in-frame clones and omits some. The sample consists of about 11,000 clones, 66% of them appearing once. Sequenced: cells from a culture (not recorded whether cultured in vitro). These TCRs come from a human donor with melanoma. The CDR3 runs from the conserved cysteine through the conserved F or W. D genes are given only for firm matches. Some rows have no size entry. The others give once, few or many, or a class for an expanded clone.

V: TRBV2
D: TRBD1
J: TRBJ1-2
size: few
CDR3: CASSTTTGGRGGYTF
DNA: TGTGCCAGCAGTACTACGACAGGGGGGAGGGGTGGCTACACCTTC

V: TRBV29-1
D: -
J: TRBJ2-7
size: -
CDR3: CSASSGGGEKYF
DNA: TGCAGCGCGAGCTCTGGAGGCGGAGAGAAGTACTTC

V: TRBV6-1
D: -
J: TRBJ1-4
size: -
CDR3: CASSEGPDRINEKLFF
DNA: TGTGCCAGCAGTGAAGGGCCGGACAGAATTAATGAAAAACTGTTTTTT

V: TRBV29-1
D: -
J: TRBJ1-2
size: few
CDR3: CSVDGNSDYGYTF
DNA: TGCAGCGTTGATGGGAACAGCGACTATGGCTACACCTTC

V: TRBV6-5
D: -
J: TRBJ2-7
size: -
CDR3: CAISANGMGEQYF
DNA: TGTGCCATCAGTGCGAACGGAATGGGCGAGCAGTACTTC

V: TRBV5-4
D: -
J: TRBJ1-1
size: -
CDR3: CASSPLRGAEAFF
DNA: TGTGCCAGCAGCCCCCTGCGAGGGGCTGAAGCTTTCTTT

V: TRBV5-6
D: TRBD1
J: TRBJ1-2
size: few
CDR3: CASSIIPGTGPGYTF
DNA: TGTGCCAGCTCAATTATTCCCGGGACAGGGCCCGGCTACACCTTC

V: TRBV27
D: TRBD1
J: TRBJ1-3
size: -
CDR3: CASSSQQGFRGNTIYF
DNA: TGTGCCAGCAGTTCGCAACAGGGGTTTAGGGGAAACACCATATATTTT

V: TRBV5-4
D: -
J: TRBJ1-6
size: few
CDR3: CASRMGSESPLHF
DNA: TGTGCCAGCAGGATGGGTAGCGAATCACCCCTCCACTTT

V: TRBV7-9
D: -
J: TRBJ2-1
size: -
CDR3: CASSPLSGATYNEQFF
DNA: TGTGCCAGCAGCCCCTTATCGGGTGCGACCTACAATGAGCAGTTCTTC

V: TRBV6-5
D: -
J: TRBJ1-5
size: -
CDR3: CASSYTGILNQPQHF
DNA: TGTGCCAGCAGTTACACCGGGATCCTGAATCAGCCCCAGCATTTT

V: TRBV6-1
D: TRBD1
J: TRBJ1-2
size: few
CDR3: CASSGRDREDGYTF
DNA: TGTGCCAGCAGTGGCCGGGACAGGGAAGATGGCTACACCTTC

V: TRBV7-6
D: TRBD1
J: TRBJ2-5
size: -
CDR3: CASSLGDSPGTQYF
DNA: TGTGCCAGCAGCTTAGGGGACAGCCCGGGGACCCAGTACTTC

V: TRBV15
D: -
J: TRBJ2-5
size: -
CDR3: CATSRDRLGQGTQETQYF
DNA: TGTGCCACCAGCAGAGACCGTTTGGGGCAGGGCACCCAAGAGACCCAGTACTTC

V: TRBV6-5
D: -
J: TRBJ1-2
size: -
CDR3: CASSQREGYGYTF
DNA: TGTGCCAGCAGCCAAAGAGAAGGCTATGGCTACACCTTC

V: TRBV6-5
D: -
J: TRBJ2-1
size: -
CDR3: CASSQDHYNEQFF
DNA: TGTGCCAGCAGTCAAGACCACTACAATGAGCAGTTCTTC

V: TRBV2
D: -
J: TRBJ1-1
size: -
CDR3: CASIGVPNTEAFF
DNA: TGTGCCAGCATTGGGGTCCCGAACACTGAAGCTTTCTTT

V: TRBV11-2
D: -
J: TRBJ1-6
size: -
CDR3: CASSLEVGSPLHF
DNA: TGTGCCAGCAGCTTGGAAGTGGGCTCACCCCTCCACTTT

V: TRBV2
D: TRBD1
J: TRBJ1-1
size: few
CDR3: CASSGTGKTEAFF
DNA: TGTGCCAGCAGTGGGACAGGGAAAACTGAAGCTTTCTTT

V: TRBV29-1
D: -
J: TRBJ2-7
size: few
CDR3: CSVIRGAGYEQYF
DNA: TGCAGCGTCATCCGGGGGGCCGGTTACGAGCAGTACTTC

V: TRBV5-1
D: -
J: TRBJ2-3
size: -
CDR3: CASSRSRGADTQYF
DNA: TGCGCCAGCAGCCGGAGCCGAGGGGCAGATACGCAGTATTTT

V: TRBV7-2
D: -
J: TRBJ1-2
size: few
CDR3: CASSFYYGYTF
DNA: TGTGCCAGCAGCTTCTACTATGGCTACACCTTC

V: TRBV2
D: -
J: TRBJ1-2
size: -
CDR3: CASLDRGYGYTF
DNA: TGTGCCAGCCTGGACAGAGGATATGGCTACACCTTC

V: TRBV6-5
D: -
J: TRBJ2-2
size: -
CDR3: CASSYSGGRTGELFF
DNA: TGTGCCAGCAGTTACTCCGGGGGCCGGACCGGGGAGCTGTTTTTT

V: TRBV5-1
D: TRBD1
J: TRBJ2-1
size: few
CDR3: CASSSTGGASSYNEQFF
DNA: TGCGCCAGCAGCTCTACAGGGGGCGCCAGCTCCTACAATGAGCAGTTCTTC

V: TRBV7-3
D: -
J: TRBJ2-3
size: once
CDR3: CASSLRGFGFTSTDTQYF
DNA: TGTGCCAGCAGCTTAAGGGGGTTCGGATTTACTAGCACAGATACGCAGTATTTT

V: TRBV7-9
D: -
J: TRBJ2-3
size: once
CDR3: CASSLDAGAGDTQYF
DNA: TGTGCCAGCAGCTTAGATGCGGGGGCTGGAGATACGCAGTATTTT

V: TRBV11-3
D: -
J: TRBJ2-2
size: -
CDR3: CASSLVGSGELFF
DNA: TGTGCCAGCAGCTTAGTTGGTTCCGGGGAGCTGTTTTTT

V: TRBV7-2
D: TRBD2
J: TRBJ2-7
size: few
CDR3: CASSPRASGGRYEQYF
DNA: TGTGCCAGCAGCCCCAGGGCTAGCGGGGGCCGATACGAGCAGTACTTC

V: TRBV19
D: -
J: TRBJ2-7
size: -
CDR3: CASSALRGASYEQYF
DNA: TGTGCCAGTAGTGCTCTCCGGGGGGCCTCCTACGAGCAGTACTTC

V: TRBV2
D: -
J: TRBJ2-7
size: once
CDR3: CASSFPLTYEQYF
DNA: TGTGCCAGCAGTTTTCCCCTAACCTACGAGCAGTACTTC

V: TRBV27
D: -
J: TRBJ1-4
size: -
CDR3: CASSHGTDPEKLFF
DNA: TGTGCCAGCAGTCACGGGACCGACCCTGAAAAACTGTTTTTT

V: TRBV2
D: -
J: TRBJ2-7
size: few
CDR3: CASSEFSTDPYEQYF
DNA: TGTGCCAGCAGTGAATTTTCAACAGACCCTTACGAGCAGTACTTC

V: TRBV19
D: -
J: TRBJ2-3
size: -
CDR3: CASSMGPLTDTQYF
DNA: TGTGCCAGTAGTATGGGGCCGCTCACAGATACGCAGTATTTT

V: TRBV15
D: -
J: TRBJ1-2
size: -
CDR3: CATSSTVYYGYTF
DNA: TGTGCCACCAGCAGTACAGTTTACTATGGCTACACCTTC

V: TRBV5-1
D: -
J: TRBJ1-4
size: -
CDR3: CASSPLEGFGEKLFF
DNA: TGCGCCAGCAGCCCATTAGAGGGTTTCGGTGAAAAACTGTTTTTT

V: TRBV7-9
D: TRBD1
J: TRBJ1-2
size: few
CDR3: CASSTQARGLGYTF
DNA: TGTGCCAGCAGCACCCAGGCAAGGGGGCTTGGCTACACCTTC

V: TRBV12-5
D: -
J: TRBJ2-7
size: once
CDR3: CASGRGYEQYF
DNA: TGTGCTAGTGGTCGTGGCTACGAGCAGTACTTC

V: TRBV7-3
D: -
J: TRBJ2-6
size: -
CDR3: CASSSQVLSGANVLTF
DNA: TGTGCCAGCAGCTCACAGGTCTTGTCTGGGGCCAACGTCCTGACTTTC

V: TRBV11-2
D: -
J: TRBJ2-2
size: -
CDR3: CASSLVKVSTGELFF
DNA: TGTGCCAGCAGCCTGGTTAAGGTTTCAACGGGGGAGCTGTTTTTT

V: TRBV19
D: -
J: TRBJ1-2
size: -
CDR3: CASSIDHFFQSNYGYTF
DNA: TGTGCCAGTAGTATAGACCACTTCTTCCAGTCTAACTATGGCTACACCTTC

V: TRBV19
D: -
J: TRBJ1-2
size: -
CDR3: CASSSRGRKYGYTF
DNA: TGTGCCAGTAGCTCCAGGGGTCGAAAATATGGCTACACCTTC

V: TRBV19
D: -
J: TRBJ1-2
size: -
CDR3: CASSIDQAANYGYTF
DNA: TGTGCCAGTAGTATAGATCAGGCAGCGAACTATGGCTACACCTTC

V: TRBV14
D: TRBD1
J: TRBJ2-1
size: once
CDR3: CASSPQGTGARGGQFF
DNA: TGTGCCAGCAGCCCCCAGGGGACAGGGGCCCGGGGCGGGCAGTTCTTC

V: TRBV9
D: -
J: TRBJ1-1
size: -
CDR3: CASSALTGRAEAFF
DNA: TGTGCCAGCAGCGCCCTCACCGGGCGGGCTGAAGCTTTCTTT

V: TRBV2
D: -
J: TRBJ1-5
size: -
CDR3: CASREREGNQPQHF
DNA: TGTGCCAGCAGGGAGAGGGAGGGCAATCAGCCCCAGCATTTT

V: TRBV18
D: TRBD2
J: TRBJ2-1
size: -
CDR3: CASSGSGGAYNEQFF
DNA: TGTGCCAGCTCGGGAAGCGGGGGGGCCTACAATGAGCAGTTCTTC

V: TRBV2
D: TRBD1
J: TRBJ2-1
size: -
CDR3: CASLGQVGNEQFF
DNA: TGTGCCAGCCTTGGACAGGTCGGGAATGAGCAGTTCTTC

V: TRBV5-4
D: -
J: TRBJ2-7
size: -
CDR3: CASSESGTVPSYEQYF
DNA: TGTGCCAGCAGCGAATCCGGGACCGTCCCCTCCTACGAGCAGTACTTC

V: TRBV15
D: TRBD1
J: TRBJ2-1
size: -
CDR3: CATQRTQGAFYNEQFF
DNA: TGTGCCACCCAGAGAACTCAGGGGGCGTTCTACAATGAGCAGTTCTTC

V: TRBV6-1
D: TRBD1
J: TRBJ1-2
size: -
CDR3: CASTVDRGRGYGYTF
DNA: TGTGCCAGCACCGTAGACAGGGGGCGAGGCTATGGCTACACCTTC

V: TRBV29-1
D: TRBD1
J: TRBJ1-1
size: few
CDR3: CSVETGQGWTEAFF
DNA: TGCAGCGTTGAAACGGGACAGGGTTGGACTGAAGCTTTCTTT

V: TRBV10-1
D: -
J: TRBJ1-1
size: -
CDR3: CASRAGGPGTTEAFF
DNA: TGCGCCAGCAGGGCCGGGGGTCCCGGGACCACTGAAGCTTTCTTT